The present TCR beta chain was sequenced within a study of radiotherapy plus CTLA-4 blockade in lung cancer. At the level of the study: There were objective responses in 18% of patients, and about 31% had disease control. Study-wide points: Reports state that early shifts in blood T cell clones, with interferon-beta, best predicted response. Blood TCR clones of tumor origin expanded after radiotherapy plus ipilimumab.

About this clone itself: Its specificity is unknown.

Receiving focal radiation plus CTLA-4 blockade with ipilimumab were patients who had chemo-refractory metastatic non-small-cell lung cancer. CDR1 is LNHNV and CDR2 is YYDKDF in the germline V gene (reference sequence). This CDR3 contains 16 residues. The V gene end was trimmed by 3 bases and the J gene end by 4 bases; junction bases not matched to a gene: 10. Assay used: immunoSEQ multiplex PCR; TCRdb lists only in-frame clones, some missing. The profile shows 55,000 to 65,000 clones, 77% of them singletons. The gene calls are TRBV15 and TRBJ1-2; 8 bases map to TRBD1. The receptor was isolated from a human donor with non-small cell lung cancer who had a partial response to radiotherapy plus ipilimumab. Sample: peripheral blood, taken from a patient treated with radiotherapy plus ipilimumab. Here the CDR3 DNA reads TGTGCCACCAGCAGGGACAGGGCATCGTCTACCTATGGCTACACCTTC. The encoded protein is CATSRDRASSTYGYTF.